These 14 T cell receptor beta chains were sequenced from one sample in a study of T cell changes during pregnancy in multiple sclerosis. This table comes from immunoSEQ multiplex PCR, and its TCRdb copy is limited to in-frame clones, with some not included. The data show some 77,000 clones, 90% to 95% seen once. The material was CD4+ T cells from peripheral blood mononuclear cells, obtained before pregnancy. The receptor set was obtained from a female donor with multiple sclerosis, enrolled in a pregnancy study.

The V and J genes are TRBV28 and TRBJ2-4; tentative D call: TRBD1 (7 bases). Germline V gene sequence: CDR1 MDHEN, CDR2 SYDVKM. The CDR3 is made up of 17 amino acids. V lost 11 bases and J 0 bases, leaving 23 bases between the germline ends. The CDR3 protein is CAGSQGTGAGAKNIQYF. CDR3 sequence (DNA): TGTGCCGGGTCACAGGGGACCGGAGCGGGAGCCAAAAACATTCAGTACTTC. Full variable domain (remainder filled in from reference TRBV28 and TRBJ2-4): DVKVTQSSRYLVKRTGEKVFLECVQDMDHENMFWYRQDPGLGLRLIYFSYDVKMKEKGDIPEGYSVSREKKERFSLILESASTNQTSMYLCAGSQGTGAGAKNIQYFGAGTRLSVL.

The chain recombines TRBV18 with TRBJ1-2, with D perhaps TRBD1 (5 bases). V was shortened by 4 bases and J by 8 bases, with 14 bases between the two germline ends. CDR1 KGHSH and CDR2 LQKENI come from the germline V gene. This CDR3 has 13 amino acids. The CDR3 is CASSQRDVRGYTF. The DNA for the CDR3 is TGTGCCAGCTCACAGCGGGACGTAAGAGGCTACACCTTC.

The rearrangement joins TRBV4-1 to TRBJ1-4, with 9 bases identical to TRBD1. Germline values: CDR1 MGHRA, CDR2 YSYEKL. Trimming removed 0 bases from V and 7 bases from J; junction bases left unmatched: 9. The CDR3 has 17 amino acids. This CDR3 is CASSQDNPGTGSEKLFF. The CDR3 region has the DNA TGCGCCAGCAGCCAAGATAATCCCGGGACAGGGAGTGAAAAACTGTTTTTT.

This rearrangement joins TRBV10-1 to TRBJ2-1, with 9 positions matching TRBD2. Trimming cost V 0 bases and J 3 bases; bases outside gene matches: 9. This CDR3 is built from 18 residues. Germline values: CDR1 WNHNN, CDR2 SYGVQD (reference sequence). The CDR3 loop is CASSESAWLAGIYNEQFF. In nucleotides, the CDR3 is TGCGCCAGCAGTGAGTCAGCATGGCTAGCGGGAATCTACAATGAGCAGTTCTTC.

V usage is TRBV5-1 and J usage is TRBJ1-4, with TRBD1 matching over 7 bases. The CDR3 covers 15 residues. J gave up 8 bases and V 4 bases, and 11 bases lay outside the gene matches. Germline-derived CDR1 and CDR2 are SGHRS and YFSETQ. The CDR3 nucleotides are TGCGCCAGCAGCCTAACCGGGACAGCCACCGAAAAACTGTTTTTT. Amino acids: CASSLTGTATEKLFF.

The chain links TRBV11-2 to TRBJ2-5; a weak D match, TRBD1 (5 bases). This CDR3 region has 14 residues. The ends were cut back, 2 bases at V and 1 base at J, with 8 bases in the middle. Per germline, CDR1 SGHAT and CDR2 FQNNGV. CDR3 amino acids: CASSLRQSQETQYF. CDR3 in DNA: TGTGCCAGCAGCTTAAGACAGAGCCAAGAGACCCAGTACTTC.

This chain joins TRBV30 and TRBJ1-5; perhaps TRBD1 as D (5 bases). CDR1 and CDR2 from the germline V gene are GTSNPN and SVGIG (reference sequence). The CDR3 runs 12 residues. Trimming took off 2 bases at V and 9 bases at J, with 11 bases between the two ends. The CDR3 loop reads CAWSPRVGPQHF. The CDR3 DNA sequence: TGTGCCTGGAGTCCCAGGGTGGGGCCCCAGCATTTT.

The CDR3 DNA reads TGTGCCAGCAGCTTTCCGACCGAAACGGGGGAAAAACTGTTTTTT. This sequence encodes CASSFPTETGEKLFF. V usage is TRBV5-6 and J usage is TRBJ1-4; D not certain. Trimming removed 2 bases from V and 8 bases from J, with 16 bases in between. Per the germline V gene, CDR1 is SGHDT and CDR2 is YYEEEE. This CDR3 contains 15 residues.

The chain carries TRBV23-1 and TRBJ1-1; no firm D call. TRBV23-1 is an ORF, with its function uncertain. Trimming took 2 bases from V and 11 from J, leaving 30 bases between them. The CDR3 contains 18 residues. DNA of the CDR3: TGCGCCAGCAGTCAAAGGTTCCGTATGTTAGTAGGATTCTGGCGGGCTTTCTTT. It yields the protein CASSQRFRMLVGFWRAFF.

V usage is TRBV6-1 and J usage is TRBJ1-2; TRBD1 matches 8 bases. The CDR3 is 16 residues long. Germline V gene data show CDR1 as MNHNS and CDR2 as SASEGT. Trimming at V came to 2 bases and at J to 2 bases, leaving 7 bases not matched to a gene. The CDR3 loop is CASSEFSWDRNYGYTF. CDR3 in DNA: TGTGCCAGCAGTGAATTTTCGTGGGACAGGAACTATGGCTACACCTTC.

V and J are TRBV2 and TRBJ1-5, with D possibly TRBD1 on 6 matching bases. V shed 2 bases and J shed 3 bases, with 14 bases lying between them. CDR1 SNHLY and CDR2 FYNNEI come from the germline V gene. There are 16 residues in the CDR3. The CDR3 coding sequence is TGTGCCAGCAGTGAAAGAACAGGGATATTCAATCAGCCCCAGCATTTT. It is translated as CASSERTGIFNQPQHF. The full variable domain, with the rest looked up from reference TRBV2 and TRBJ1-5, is EPEVTQTPSHQVTQMGQEVILRCVPISNHLYFYWYRQILGQKVEFLVSFYNNEISEKSEIFDDQFSVERPDGSNFTLKIRSTKLEDSAMYFCASSERTGIFNQPQHFGDGTRLSIL.

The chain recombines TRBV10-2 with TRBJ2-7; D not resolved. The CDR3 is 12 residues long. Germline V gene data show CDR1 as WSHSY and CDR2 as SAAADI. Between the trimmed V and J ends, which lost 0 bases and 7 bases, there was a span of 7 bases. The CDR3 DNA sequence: TGCGCCAGCAGTGAGTCGTTCGGGGAGCAGTACTTC. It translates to CASSESFGEQYF.

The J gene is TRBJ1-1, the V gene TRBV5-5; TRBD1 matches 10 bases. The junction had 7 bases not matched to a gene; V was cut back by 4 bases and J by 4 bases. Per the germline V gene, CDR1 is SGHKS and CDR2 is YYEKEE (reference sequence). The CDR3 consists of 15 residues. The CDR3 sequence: CASSAGQGRITEAFF. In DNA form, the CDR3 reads TGTGCCAGCAGCGCGGGACAGGGGAGGATCACTGAAGCTTTCTTT.

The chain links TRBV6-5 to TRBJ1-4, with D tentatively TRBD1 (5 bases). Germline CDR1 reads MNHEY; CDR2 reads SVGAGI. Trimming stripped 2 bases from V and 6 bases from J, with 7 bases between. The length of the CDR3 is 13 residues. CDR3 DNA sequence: TGTGCCAGCAGTTACACCAGGGATGAAAAACTGTTTTTT. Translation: CASSYTRDEKLFF.